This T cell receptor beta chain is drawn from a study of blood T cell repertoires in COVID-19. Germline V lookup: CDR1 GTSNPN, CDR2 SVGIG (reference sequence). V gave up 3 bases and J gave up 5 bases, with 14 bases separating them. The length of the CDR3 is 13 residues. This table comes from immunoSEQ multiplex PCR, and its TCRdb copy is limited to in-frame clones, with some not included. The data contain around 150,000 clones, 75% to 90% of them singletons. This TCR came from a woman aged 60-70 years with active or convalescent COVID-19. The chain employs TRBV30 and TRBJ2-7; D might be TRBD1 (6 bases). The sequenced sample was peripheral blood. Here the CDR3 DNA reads TGTGCCTGGAGCCCGGACAGTAGGCACGAGCAGTACTTC. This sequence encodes CAWSPDSRHEQYF.